A selection of T cell receptor beta chains follows, all from one sample in a study of Graves' ophthalmopathy and Graves' hyperthyroidism. TCRdb itself ran the multiplex PCR reads through MiXCR, one entry per CDR3 protein. The sample lists some 750,000 distinct CDR3 sequences, 40% occurring once. The sequenced material came from peripheral blood. These receptors all stem from an adult man with Graves' ophthalmopathy. CDR3s include the opening cysteine and the closing phenylalanine or tryptophan. The order of the fields is V gene, CDR3 length, CDR3 protein.

V gene: TRBV6-5; CDR3 length: 13; CDR3 protein: CASSYERNSPLHF
V gene: TRBV2; CDR3 length: 12; CDR3 protein: CASSVRSYEQYF
V gene: TRBV10-3; CDR3 length: 15; CDR3 protein: CAISVRDTNTGELFF
V gene: TRBV12-3/TRBV12-4; CDR3 length: 15; CDR3 protein: CASSPIRGTNEKLFF
V gene: TRBV25-1; CDR3 length: 15; CDR3 protein: CASTRGTSGGGELFF
V gene: TRBV7-2; CDR3 length: 14; CDR3 protein: CASSSARVWYGYTF
V gene: TRBV6-1; CDR3 length: 14; CDR3 protein: CASSEAARIQPQHF
V gene: TRBV19; CDR3 length: 20; CDR3 protein: CASSLTLASGGRRRNYEQYF
V gene: TRBV6-5; CDR3 length: 14; CDR3 protein: CASSQDRDGEKLFF
V gene: TRBV7-6; CDR3 length: 15; CDR3 protein: CASSRGRGGQETQYF
V gene: TRBV10-3; CDR3 length: 14; CDR3 protein: CAIGAERNTGELFF
V gene: TRBV28; CDR3 length: 14; CDR3 protein: CASSLSRGGTEAFF
V gene: TRBV7-2; CDR3 length: 18; CDR3 protein: CASRSGTSGSYWEETQYF
V gene: TRBV3-1; CDR3 length: 13; CDR3 protein: CASSPSTGNGYTF
V gene: TRBV20-1; CDR3 length: 14; CDR3 protein: CSATRQSLNHEQYF
V gene: TRBV5-4; CDR3 length: 13; CDR3 protein: CASNSGGNSPLHF
V gene: TRBV25-1; CDR3 length: 13; CDR3 protein: CAKNDRVDSPLHF
V gene: TRBV9; CDR3 length: 14; CDR3 protein: CASKRVRSNSPLHF